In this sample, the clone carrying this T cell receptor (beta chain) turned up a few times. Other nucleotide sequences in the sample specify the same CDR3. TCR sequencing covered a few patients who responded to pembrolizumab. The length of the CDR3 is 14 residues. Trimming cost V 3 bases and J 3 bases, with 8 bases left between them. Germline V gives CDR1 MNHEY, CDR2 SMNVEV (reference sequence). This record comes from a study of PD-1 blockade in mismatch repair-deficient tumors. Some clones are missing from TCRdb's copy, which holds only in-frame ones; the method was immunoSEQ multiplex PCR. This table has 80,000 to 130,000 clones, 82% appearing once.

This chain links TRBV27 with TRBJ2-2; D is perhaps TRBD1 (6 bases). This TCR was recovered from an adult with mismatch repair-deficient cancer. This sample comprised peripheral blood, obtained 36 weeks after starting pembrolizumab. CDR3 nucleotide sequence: TGTGCCAGCAGTTTTGGACAGCACACCGGGGAGCTGTTTTTT. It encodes CASSFGQHTGELFF.